This T cell receptor beta chain was retrieved from a study of cytomegalovirus exposure and HLA in healthy donors. Study results and caveats: A later analysis linked a missense DCLRE1C variant to TCR beta V- and J-gene trimming. Overall, some 160 TCR beta chains were annotated as cytomegalovirus-associated.

With regard to this clone: The antigen is not known.

Healthy people donating bone marrow made up the donors. 60 Vbeta and 13 Jbeta primers were used in PCR. TCRdb's table, derived via immunoSEQ multiplex PCR, lists solely in-frame clones and lacks some. There are approximately 130,000 clones in the sample; more than 65% occur only once, and about 5.8% lies in the top ten. This CDR3 has 15 residues. CDR1 is SGHNT and CDR2 is YYREEE in the germline V gene (reference sequence). J lost 4 bases, V lost 1 base, and 3 bases had no gene match. The chain joins TRBV5-4 to TRBJ2-3; 10 nucleotides line up with TRBD2. Material for sequencing was PBMCs. This TCR was sampled from a young man in good health and CMV-seropositive. For the CDR3, the DNA is TGTGCCAGCAGCTTGCTCAGCGGGGGGGCAGATACGCAGTATTTT. It specifies CASSLLSGGADTQYF. Full variable domain (remainder filled in from reference TRBV5-4 and TRBJ2-3): ETGVTQSPTHLIKTRGQQVTLRCSSQSGHNTVSWYQQALGQGPQFIFQYYREEENGRGNFPPRFSGLQFPNYSSELNVNALELDDSALYLCASSLLSGGADTQYFGPGTRLTVL.